This is a list of T cell receptor beta chains from one sample in a study of blood T cell repertoires in COVID-19. The protocol was immunoSEQ multiplex PCR, while the TCRdb copy is restricted to in-frame clones and leaves out a portion. Of 100,000 or so clones listed, roughly 87% are singletons. Sequencing used peripheral blood. The source of these receptors is a woman between 45 and 60 years old with COVID-19, enrolled during active disease. The conserved cysteine and the conserved F or W are not part of the CDR3 here. D genes are given only for firm matches.

V gene	J gene	D gene	CDR3 protein
TRBV4-3	TRBJ2-3	TRBD1	ASSQDLGTGLTDTQY
TRBV30	TRBJ2-3	NA	AWSPRGDTQY
TRBV10-1	TRBJ1-1	NA	ASSEAMNTEAF
TRBV18	TRBJ2-7	TRBD2	ASSPLALGDEQY
TRBV19	TRBJ2-1	TRBD1	ASSIAMTRGRYNEQF
TRBV6-5	TRBJ1-2	NA	ASSYLPQGREGYT
TRBV6-2/TRBV6-3	TRBJ2-3	TRBD1	ASSYSKQGAFTDTQY
TRBV5-1	TRBJ2-7	TRBD1	ASSQTGTGLYEQY
TRBV5-6	TRBJ2-7	NA	ASSPDSWSYEQY
TRBV2	TRBJ1-2	NA	ASSEGVLNYGYT
TRBV28	TRBJ1-2	TRBD1	ASINRGPGYGYT
TRBV28	TRBJ1-5	TRBD1	ASSLTGANQPQH
TRBV4-3	TRBJ1-4	TRBD1	ASSRTGQGGEKLF
TRBV11-3	TRBJ1-2	TRBD1	ASSMTGGYGYT
TRBV6-1	TRBJ2-7	NA	ASSEPFGGIPYEQY
TRBV5-4	TRBJ2-7	TRBD1	ASSPPGQPYEQY
TRBV6-5	TRBJ2-3	TRBD2	ASTGGSTDTQY
TRBV4-1	TRBJ1-5	NA	ASSQDVHRGWGQPQH
TRBV5-1	TRBJ2-1	TRBD2	ASSPGTSPNEQF
TRBV11-2	TRBJ2-5	NA	ASSWSQETQY
TRBV20-1	TRBJ1-2	NA	SASDLSGNYGYT
TRBV18	TRBJ2-7	NA	ASSPASEPYEQY
TRBV7-2	TRBJ2-3	TRBD2	ASSPTGGAPDTQY
TRBV7-9	TRBJ1-1	TRBD1	ASSLNSGGNTEAF
TRBV4-1	TRBJ2-5	TRBD2	ASSRGLAGFQETQY
TRBV10-3	TRBJ1-4	TRBD1	AISTGDRDNEKLF
TRBV28	TRBJ2-3	TRBD1	ASSWTGARSTDTQY
TRBV21-1	TRBJ2-2	NA	ASSKFRYNGGTVNTGELF
TRBV25-1	TRBJ1-5	NA	ASSEGVGDYSNQPQH
TRBV7-3	TRBJ2-3	NA	ASSLTGAFTDTQY
TRBV12-3/TRBV12-4	TRBJ1-5	NA	ASRFAGDQPQH
TRBV28	TRBJ1-2	NA	ASSSGQNYGYT
TRBV11-1	TRBJ2-1	TRBD1	ASRLTGGNEQF
TRBV2	TRBJ1-1	NA	ASSEALPAGIGEAF
TRBV19	TRBJ1-2	NA	ATTMDRREGGYT
TRBV6-5	TRBJ2-3	NA	ASSYPTGGDTDTQY
TRBV6-5	TRBJ2-1	TRBD2	ASSSWGSGGNEQF